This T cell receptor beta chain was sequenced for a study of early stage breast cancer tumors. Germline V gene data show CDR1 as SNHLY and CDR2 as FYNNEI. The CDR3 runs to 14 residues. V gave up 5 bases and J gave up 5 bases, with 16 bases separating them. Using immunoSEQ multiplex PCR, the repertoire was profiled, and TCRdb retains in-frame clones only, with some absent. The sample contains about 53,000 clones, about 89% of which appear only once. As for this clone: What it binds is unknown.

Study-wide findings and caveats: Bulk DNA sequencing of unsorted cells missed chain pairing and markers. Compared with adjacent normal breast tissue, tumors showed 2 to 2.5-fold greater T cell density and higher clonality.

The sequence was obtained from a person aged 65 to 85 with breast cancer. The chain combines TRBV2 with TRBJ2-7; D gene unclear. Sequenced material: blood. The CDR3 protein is CASSQELVADEQYF. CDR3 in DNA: TGTGCCAGCAGTCAAGAGCTAGTTGCCGACGAGCAGTACTTC.